This paragraph reports one T cell receptor beta chain. Profiling relied on immunoSEQ multiplex PCR, and the TCRdb table lists in-frame clones only, not all of them. The table lists 220,000 or so clones, roughly 86% of them singletons, with more than 8.5% in the top ten. Those enrolled in Seattle joined during active infection and were followed longitudinally afterward. Trimming at V came to 6 bases and at J to 3 bases, leaving 7 bases not matched to a gene. CDR1 and CDR2 from the germline V gene are ENHRY and SYGVKD. CDR3 size: 14 residues. The sample belongs to a study of blood T cell repertoires in COVID-19. At the level of the study: Researchers got acute and convalescent COVID-19 samples from the United States, Italy and Spain. T cells, B-cell-depleted T cells, or PBMCs supplied cDNA or gDNA.

V gene TRBV10-3 combines with J gene TRBJ2-7; TRBD2 matches at 8 bases. Sequencing was done on a sample of peripheral blood. The TCR was taken from a woman aged 45-60 years with COVID-19, enrolled during active disease. The CDR3 nucleotides are TGTGCCATCAGATCGACGGGGGGGAGCTACGAGCAGTACTTC. This translates into CAIRSTGGSYEQYF.